This T cell receptor beta chain was sequenced during a study of vaccination effects on CD4 cells after COVID-19. This clone showed up just a few times. Its matching antigen is unknown. V was trimmed by 0 bases and J by 14 bases, leaving 7 bases between them. The germline gives CDR1 MGHRA, CDR2 YSYEKL. The CDR3 is 10 residues long. The data were produced by immunoSEQ multiplex PCR, yet TCRdb's version contains in-frame clones alone and is incomplete. The sample holds around 25,000 clones, about 70% seen once. Antigen-specific CD4+ T cell clonotypes were called by their expansion after viral peptide-pool culture in ViraFEST. CD4+ T cell isolation took place after approximately ten days of culture. Having tested negative for nucleocapsid antibodies, the vaccine recipients showed no prior SARS-CoV-2 infection.

Sequenced material: CD4+ T cells from PBMCs cultured with SARS-CoV-2 spike peptides, taken before COVID-19 vaccination. The clonotype comes from a human donor who received a COVID-19 vaccine. V gene TRBV4-1 combines with J gene TRBJ1-2; D call uncertain. The CDR3 nucleotides are TGCGCCAGCAGCCAAGACAGTCTTACCTTC. Translated: CASSQDSLTF.